Below are 16 T cell receptor beta chains sequenced from a single sample in a study of T cells in localized non-small cell lung cancer. The table came from immunoSEQ multiplex PCR; TCRdb's copy has only in-frame clones and leaves some out. This sample has approximately 83,000 clones, with about nine tenths found just once. The source material was PBMCs, sampled before any cancer treatment. These TCRs come from a woman aged 40-69 years with stage II squamous cell lung carcinoma.

This clone has only one observation. The chain links TRBV19 to TRBJ1-1; TRBD1 agrees at 7 bases. CDR1 and CDR2 from the germline V gene are LNHDA and SQIVND (reference sequence). The CDR3 is 14 amino acids. J lost 10 bases, V lost 6 bases, and 14 bases had no gene match. In DNA, the CDR3 is TGTGCCAGTAGCCCGGGACAGAGTAAAATGTCAGCTTTCTTT. It is translated as CASSPGQSKMSAFF.

V usage is TRBV10-2 and J usage is TRBJ2-3; 9 bases agree with TRBD1. V lost 10 bases and J lost 3; bases outside the gene matches: 14. Germline loops: CDR1 WSHSY, CDR2 SAAADI. The CDR3 has 16 residues. The CDR3 sequence: CATLPGQGLATDTQYF. As DNA, the CDR3 is TGCGCCACTTTACCGGGACAGGGCTTAGCAACAGATACGCAGTATTTT.

The CDR3, as DNA: TGTGCCAGCAGTTACAGGGTCGGCTACACCTTC. Amino acids: CASSYRVGYTF. The chain joins TRBV28 to TRBJ1-2; TRBD1 might be the D (6 bases). From germline, CDR1 is MDHEN and CDR2 SYDVKM. The CDR3 contains 11 residues. The V and J ends lost 4 bases and 8 bases respectively, with 8 bases between them.

This clone was picked up one time. The CDR3 nucleotides read TGTGCCAGTGCGGGAGGGGATGTTTACGAGCAGTACTTC. It specifies CASAGGDVYEQYF. The chain has TRBV6-6 and TRBJ2-7, with 9 bases identical to TRBD2. The germline V gene encodes CDR1 MNHNY and CDR2 SVGAGI (reference sequence). This CDR3 has 13 residues. Trimming cost V 9 bases and J 4 bases; bases outside gene matches: 7.

The chain employs TRBV7-2 and TRBJ2-1, with 8 bases that match TRBD2. Germline-derived CDR1 and CDR2 are SGHTA and FQGNSA. This CDR3 comprises 16 residues. J gave up 0 bases and V 0 bases, and 1 base lay outside the gene matches. CDR3: CASSLALAGSYNEQFF. The CDR3 DNA follows: TGTGCCAGCAGCTTAGCCCTAGCGGGCTCCTACAATGAGCAGTTCTTC. The full variable domain, completed using reference TRBV7-2 and TRBJ2-1, is GAGVSQSPSNKVTEKGKDVELRCDPISGHTALYWYRQSLGQGLEFLIYFQGNSAPDKSGLPSDRFSAERTGGSVSTLTIQRTQQEDSAVYLCASSLALAGSYNEQFFGPGTRLTVL.

V usage is TRBV5-4 and J usage is TRBJ2-7, with TRBD2 matching 13 bases. Trimming removed 3 bases from V and 5 bases from J; junction bases left unmatched: 5. CDR1 is SGHNT, CDR2 YYREEE, per germline (reference sequence). The CDR3 has 15 amino acids. CDR3 loop: CASSSLAGGPNEQYF. The CDR3 nucleotides read TGTGCCAGCAGCTCACTAGCGGGAGGGCCTAACGAGCAGTACTTC.

This clone has a single count. The gene calls are TRBV18 and TRBJ2-5; D unclear. Germline V lookup: CDR1 KGHSH, CDR2 LQKENI. CDR3 length: 12 residues. Deletions cut 2 bases from V and 6 bases from J, with 7 bases between. In DNA, the CDR3 is TGTGCCAGCTCACCAAACAGTCAGACCCAGTACTTC. This sequence encodes CASSPNSQTQYF.

This chain joins TRBV6-1 and TRBJ2-7; 9 bases agree with TRBD1. With 3 bases clipped from V and 3 bases from J, the junction kept 3 bases outside the gene matches. There are 14 residues in the CDR3. Germline CDR1 MNHNS, CDR2 SASEGT. The CDR3 nucleotides read TGTGCCAGCAGTGAGGGGACAGGGAGCTACGAGCAGTACTTC. Translation gives CASSEGTGSYEQYF.

V and J are TRBV5-1 and TRBJ1-6; 10 bases line up with TRBD1. Unmatched junction bases numbered 2, after V lost 3 bases and J lost 5 bases. The CDR3 contains 15 residues. The germline gives CDR1 SGHRS, CDR2 YFSETQ. Here the CDR3 reads CASSWDRGDNSPLHF. DNA of the CDR3: TGCGCCAGCAGCTGGGACAGGGGAGATAATTCACCCCTCCACTTT.

The chain joins TRBV19 to TRBJ2-7; 9 positions agree with TRBD2. This CDR3 region has 15 residues. The junction had 11 bases not matched to a gene; V was cut back by 9 bases and J by 2 bases. Germline CDR1 LNHDA, CDR2 SQIVND (reference sequence). CDR3 bases: TGTGCCAGCGCCGGAGAGCTAGCGGGGACCTACGAGCAGTACTTC. Translation: CASAGELAGTYEQYF.

This chain uses TRBV10-3 with TRBJ2-1, with D possibly being TRBD2 (7 bases). V was trimmed by 3 bases and J by 7 bases, leaving 19 bases between them. Germline V gene data show CDR1 as ENHRY and CDR2 as SYGVKD. The CDR3 sequence is 16 residues long. CDR3 bases: TGTGCCATCAGTGATCCTAGCGGACCTAGGGGGAATGAGCAGTTCTTC. Protein: CAISDPSGPRGNEQFF.

The chain carries TRBV27 and TRBJ2-3; 8 positions match TRBD1. CDR1 MNHEY and CDR2 SMNVEV come from the germline V gene (reference sequence). CDR3 length equals 18 residues. After removal of 5 bases from V and 2 bases from J, the junction contained 15 bases not matched to a gene. The CDR3 DNA is TGTGCCAGCAGTCCCAGGACAGGGTTCGGACGCCCCACAGATACGCAGTATTTT. Amino acid sequence: CASSPRTGFGRPTDTQYF.

The chain has TRBV5-8 and TRBJ2-1; the match to TRBD1 covers 7 bases. The CDR3 runs 13 residues. After removal of 2 bases from V and 9 bases from J, the junction contained 5 bases not matched to a gene. Looked up from germline, CDR1 is SGHTS and CDR2 is YDEGEE. The CDR3 sequence is CASSLQGPGEQFF. For the CDR3, the DNA is TGTGCCAGCAGCTTACAGGGGCCGGGTGAGCAGTTCTTC.

The chain has TRBV5-6 and TRBJ2-7; D uncertain. Germline V lookup: CDR1 SGHDT, CDR2 YYEEEE. The ends were cut back, 2 bases at V and 6 bases at J, with 12 bases in the middle. This CDR3 comprises 13 residues. In DNA, the CDR3 is TGTGCCAGCAGCTTTGGTGCGATTACCGAGCAGTACTTC. Its translation is CASSFGAITEQYF.

This clone came up once. This chain connects TRBV4-1 to TRBJ2-7; D not resolved. Germline CDR1 is MGHRA and CDR2 is YSYEKL. The CDR3 length is 13 residues. V was trimmed by 0 bases and J by 6 bases, leaving 9 bases between them. The CDR3 reads CASSQDYQREQYF. The CDR3 coding sequence is TGCGCCAGCAGCCAAGATTACCAACGCGAGCAGTACTTC.

The rearrangement links TRBV2 to TRBJ1-1; D possibly corresponds to TRBD1 (6 bases). Germline CDR1 reads SNHLY; CDR2 reads FYNNEI. CDR3 length: 15 residues. Deletions cut 6 bases from V and 3 bases from J, with 17 bases between. The CDR3 region is CASSARGAGDTEAFF. In nucleotides, the CDR3 is TGTGCCAGCAGCGCCCGGGGGGCCGGGGACACTGAAGCTTTCTTT.